The TCR beta chain described here comes from a study of blood T cells in healthy people across ages. Study-wide context: Capture via template switching afforded approximately one barcoded beta molecule per two T cells. General observations from the study: The CMV status of each donor remained undetermined, and this could have confounded shifts in expanded clonotypes. When set beside aged donors, long-lived donors presented more naive CD4+ cells and higher diversity.

The ends were cut back, 8 bases at V and 1 base at J, with 9 bases in the middle. The CDR3 extends over 12 amino acids. Germline V gene data show CDR1 as MNHNS and CDR2 as SASEGT. Primed by a sample-barcoded 5' primer and a J-beta primer mix, a second PCR proceeded for roughly 7 to 12 cycles. Each CDR3 protein is one row after TCRdb ran MiXCR on the 5' RACE reads. The sample includes about a million distinct CDR3 sequences, about 53% of them seen just once. About this clonotype: Its antigen is as yet unknown.

V usage is TRBV6-1 and J usage is TRBJ2-7; no definite D call. The specimen sequenced was blood. This TCR came from a woman aged 55-70 years in good health. CDR3 loop: CASERGSYEQYF. CDR3 bases: TGTGCCAGCGAGAGAGGATCCTACGAGCAGTACTTC.